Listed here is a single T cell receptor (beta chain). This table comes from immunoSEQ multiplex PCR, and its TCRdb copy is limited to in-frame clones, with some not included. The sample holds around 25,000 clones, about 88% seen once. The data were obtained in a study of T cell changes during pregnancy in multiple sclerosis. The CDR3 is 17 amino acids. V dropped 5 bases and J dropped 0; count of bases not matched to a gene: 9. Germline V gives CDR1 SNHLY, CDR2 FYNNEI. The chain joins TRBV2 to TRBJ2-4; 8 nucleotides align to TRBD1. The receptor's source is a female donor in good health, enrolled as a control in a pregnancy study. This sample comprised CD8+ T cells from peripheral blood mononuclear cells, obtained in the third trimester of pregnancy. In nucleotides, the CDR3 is TGTGCCAGCAGTTTGGACAGGGAAGGTATAGCCAAAAACATTCAGTACTTC. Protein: CASSLDREGIAKNIQYF. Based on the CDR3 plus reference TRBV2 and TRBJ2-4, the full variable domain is EPEVTQTPSHQVTQMGQEVILRCVPISNHLYFYWYRQILGQKVEFLVSFYNNEISEKSEIFDDQFSVERPDGSNFTLKIRSTKLEDSAMYFCASSLDREGIAKNIQYFGAGTRLSVL.